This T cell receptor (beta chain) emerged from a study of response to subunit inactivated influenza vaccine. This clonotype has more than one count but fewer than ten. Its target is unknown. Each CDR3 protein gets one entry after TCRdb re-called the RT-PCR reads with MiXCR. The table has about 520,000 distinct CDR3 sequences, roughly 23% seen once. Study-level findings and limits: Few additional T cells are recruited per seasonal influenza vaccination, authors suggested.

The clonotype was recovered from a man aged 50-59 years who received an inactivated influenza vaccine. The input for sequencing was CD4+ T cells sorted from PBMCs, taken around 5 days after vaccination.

In DNA, the CDR3 is TGCAGTGCTAGCAGGACAGGGCAGGAGTATGGCTACACCTTC. Encoded protein: CSASRTGQEYGYTF. The rearrangement uses TRBV20-1 and TRBJ1-2, with 8 bases that match TRBD1. The CDR3 totals 14 residues. Per germline, CDR1 DFQATT and CDR2 SNEGSKA (reference sequence). Germline trimming cut 3 bases from V and 5 bases from J; bases unmatched to any gene: 8.